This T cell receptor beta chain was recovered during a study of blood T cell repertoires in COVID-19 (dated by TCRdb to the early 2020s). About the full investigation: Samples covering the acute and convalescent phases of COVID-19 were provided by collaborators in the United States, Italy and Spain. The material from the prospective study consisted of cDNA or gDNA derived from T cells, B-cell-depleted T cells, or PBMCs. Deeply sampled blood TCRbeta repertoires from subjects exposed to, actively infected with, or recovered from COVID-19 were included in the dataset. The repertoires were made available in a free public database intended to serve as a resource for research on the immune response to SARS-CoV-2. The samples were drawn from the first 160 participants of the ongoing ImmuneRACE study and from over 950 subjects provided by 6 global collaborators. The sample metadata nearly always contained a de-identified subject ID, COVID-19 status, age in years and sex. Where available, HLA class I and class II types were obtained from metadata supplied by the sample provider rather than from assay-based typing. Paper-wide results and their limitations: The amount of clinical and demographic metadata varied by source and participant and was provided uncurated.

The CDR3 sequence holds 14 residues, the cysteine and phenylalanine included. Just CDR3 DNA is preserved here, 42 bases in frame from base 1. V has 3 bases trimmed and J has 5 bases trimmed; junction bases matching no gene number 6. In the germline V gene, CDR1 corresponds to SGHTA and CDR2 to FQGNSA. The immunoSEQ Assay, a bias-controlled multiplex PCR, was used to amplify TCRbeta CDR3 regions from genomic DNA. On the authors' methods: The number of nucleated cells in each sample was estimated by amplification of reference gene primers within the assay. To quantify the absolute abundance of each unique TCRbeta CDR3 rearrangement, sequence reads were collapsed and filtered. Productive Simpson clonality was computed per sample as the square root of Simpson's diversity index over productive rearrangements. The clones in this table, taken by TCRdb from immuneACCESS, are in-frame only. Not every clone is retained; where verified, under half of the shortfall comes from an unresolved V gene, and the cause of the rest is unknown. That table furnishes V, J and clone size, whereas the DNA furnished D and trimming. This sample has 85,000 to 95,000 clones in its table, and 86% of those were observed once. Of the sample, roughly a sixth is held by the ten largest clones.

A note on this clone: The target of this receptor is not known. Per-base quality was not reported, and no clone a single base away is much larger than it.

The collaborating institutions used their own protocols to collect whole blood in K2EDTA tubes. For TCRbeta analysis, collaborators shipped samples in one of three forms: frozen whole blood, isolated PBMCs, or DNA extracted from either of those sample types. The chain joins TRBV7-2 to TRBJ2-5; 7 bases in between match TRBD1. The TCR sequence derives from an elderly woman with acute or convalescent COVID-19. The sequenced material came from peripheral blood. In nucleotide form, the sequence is TGTGCCAGCAGCTTGTCGACAGGGAAGGAGACCCAGTACTTC. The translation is CASSLSTGKETQYF.